This T cell receptor (beta chain) was documented in a study of T cell responses to AZD1222 COVID-19 vaccine. Study in general: Pooling was applied to second doses at about 4 or about 12 weeks. Study results and limitations: Donor demographics were predominantly white British with a female majority; clonal diversity may be underestimated. Close to half of spike-specific TCRs reportedly recognize unmutated variant regions. Samples come after the peak T cell response, not at day 14.

The protocol was immunoSEQ multiplex PCR, while the TCRdb copy is restricted to in-frame clones and leaves out a portion. The sample includes approximately 130,000 clones, 80% to 95% of them seen just once. Comment on this clone: Its antigen is still unknown.

The ends lost 6 bases at V and 4 bases at J; junction bases unmatched: 2. This CDR3 region has 12 residues. The receptor was isolated from an adult in good health. The sample was peripheral blood, taken on day 0 of AZD1222 vaccination. The rearrangement links TRBV12-3 or TRBV12-4 to TRBJ1-2; TRBD1 aligns across 7 bases. CDR3 sequence: CASRTGSYGYTF. CDR3 DNA: TGTGCCAGCAGGACAGGGAGCTATGGCTACACCTTC.